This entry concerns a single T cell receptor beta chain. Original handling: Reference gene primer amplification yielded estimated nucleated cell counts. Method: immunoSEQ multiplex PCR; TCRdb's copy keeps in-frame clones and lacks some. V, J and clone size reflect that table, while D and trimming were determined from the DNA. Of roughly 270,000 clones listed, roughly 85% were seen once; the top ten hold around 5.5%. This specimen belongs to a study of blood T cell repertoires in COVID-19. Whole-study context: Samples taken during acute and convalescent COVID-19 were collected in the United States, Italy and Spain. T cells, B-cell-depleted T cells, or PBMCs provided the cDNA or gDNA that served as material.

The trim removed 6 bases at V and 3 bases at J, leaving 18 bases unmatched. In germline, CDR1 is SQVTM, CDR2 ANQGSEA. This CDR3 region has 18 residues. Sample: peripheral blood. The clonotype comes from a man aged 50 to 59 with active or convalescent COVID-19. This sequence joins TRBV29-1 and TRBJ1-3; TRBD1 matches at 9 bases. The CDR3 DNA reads TGCAGCGTCGCCGGGGATGGGACAGGGCCCTTCATTGGAAACACCATATATTTT. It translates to CSVAGDGTGPFIGNTIYF.